This T cell receptor (beta chain) was sequenced during a study of regulatory T cells in long-lasting Graves disease (dated by TCRdb to the early 2020s). Regarding the study in general: Persistent Graves' disease was defined as persistently positive TSH receptor autoantibodies together with antithyroid drug treatment for over 5 years. Patients with persistent Graves' disease were compared with patients with newly diagnosed Graves' disease using TCR sequencing and RNA sequencing of peripheral blood. A total of some 35 samples underwent TCR sequencing, from 13 patients with persistent Graves' disease and 20 patients with newly diagnosed Graves' disease. On average, persistent Graves' disease patients in the clinical cohort had been on antithyroid drugs for about 10.3 years. The study was registered as a clinical trial and conducted in China. Summary of the overall study and its limitations: The authors noted that the small sample size was a limitation that may lower accuracy. TRBV28, TRBJ1-2 and TRBJ2-5 were preferentially used in persistent disease, while TRBV20-1 and TRBJ2-1 were favored in newly diagnosed disease. Only peripheral blood was studied, because thyroid tissue, the primary lesion, was inaccessible. More public clonotypes were shared among persistent patients (under 3,000) than among newly diagnosed patients (966). Sequencing and analysis were limited to the TCR beta chain. Lower TCR Shannon entropy and fewer highly expanded clones were observed in persistent Graves' disease patients than in newly diagnosed patients, which suggested clonal expansion.

Its CDR3 holds 15 amino acids, cysteine through phenylalanine. Of the read, only the CDR3 DNA is kept; its 45 bases are in frame from base 1. V sheds 3 bases and J sheds 0 bases, leaving 11 bases between their ends. The germline V gene sets CDR1 to MNHEY and CDR2 to SVGAGI. The library came from multiplex PCR. The data were produced on an Illumina HiSeq 4000. iRepertoire HTBI primers and Arm-PCR amplification of CDR3 regions were used to construct TCR beta libraries. Before sequencing, the PCR products went through gel purification. The authors' analysis ran thus. Gene usage analysis of CDR3 amino acid clonotypes relied on the approximately 68 TRBV and 14 TRBJ segments identified across samples. COPE and FqMerger were used to merge filtered high-quality paired reads into contigs. BLAST was used to align contigs to IMGT TRBV, TRBD and TRBJ reference genes, and CDR3 was defined according to IMGT. Any clonotype with a frequency above 0.1% was classified as a highly expanded clone. Shannon entropy was used to measure repertoire diversity, and the Gini coefficient was used to measure V-J evenness. Clonotypes shared by more than one individual were considered public. In TCRdb, the public reads were trimmed at Q25 with fastp and aligned with MiXCR, with productive beta chains retained. Entries are consolidated by CDR3 protein sequence, retaining the most common genes and DNA. None of the V and J calls come from the authors' own analysis; TCRdb made them. The sample yields approximately 400,000 distinct CDR3 sequences; roughly a quarter were counted once. The ten largest make up about 26% of the sample.

This clonotype appeared many times. This receptor's antigen is unknown. Qualities for individual bases were not recorded, and no much larger clone is one base off. The time point label of this sample denotes: persistent/refractory GD, antithyroid drugs over 5 years with positive TRAb. For both TCR sequencing and RNA sequencing, RNA was extracted from PBMCs using TRIzol. Graves' disease was diagnosed according to American Thyroid Association guidelines. Patients were recruited from an endocrinology department in Xi'an, China. From each patient, around 9.3 milliliters of peripheral blood was collected into an EDTA anticoagulant tube. Ficoll Paque Plus density gradient separation was used to isolate PBMCs, and no further T cell sorting was performed. RNA quality was checked with an Agilent 2100 Bioanalyzer and agarose gel, and concentration with a NanoDrop 2000.

This receptor was identified in a female donor with Graves disease. The sequence links TRBV6-5 to TRBJ1-2, with TRBD1 tentatively as D gene (6 bases match). Specimen: peripheral blood mononuclear cells (PBMCs), collected when the disease was refractory, from a patient treated with antithyroid drugs. The DNA sequence is given as TGTGCCAGCAGTTATAACAGGGCCTCTAACTATGGCTACACCTTC. Its protein product is CASSYNRASNYGYTF.